This T cell receptor (beta chain) was profiled in a study of T cells in Graves' hyperthyroidism and ophthalmopathy. The germline V gene has CDR1 SGHTS and CDR2 YDEGEE. This CDR3 is 10 amino acids long. J gave up 14 bases and V 6 bases, and 6 bases lay outside the gene matches. Reasons for excluding patients were uncontrolled infection, other autoimmune disease, pregnancy or lactation. Diagnosis rested on symptoms, serum thyroxine and TRAb, thyroid ultrasound, and orbital computed tomography. Researchers took RNA transcripts and amplified the TCR beta CDR3 regions from them. Researchers ran a first-round RT-PCR on the TCR CDR3 using the HTBI primer set. TCRdb reprocessed the multiplex PCR reads via MiXCR and lists one record per CDR3 protein. Among 650,000 to 800,000 distinct CDR3 sequences listed, about 45% were seen once. With regard to this clonotype: Its specificity is unknown.

Study-wide points: Progression to ophthalmopathy was predicted a median of roughly 6.6 months early. Most clonotypes expanded in the thyroid (above 0.001) were also present in blood.

The chain has TRBV5-8 and TRBJ1-2, with 8 bases identical to TRBD1. Sequenced: peripheral blood or thyroid tissue (not recorded which). The receptor's source is an adult man with Graves' disease, either hyperthyroidism or ophthalmopathy (not recorded which). The CDR3 region is CASNPTGVTF. Here the CDR3 DNA reads TGTGCCAGCAACCCGACAGGGGTAACCTTC.